The 9 T cell receptor beta chains in this list originate from one sample, sequenced in a study of T cell responses to AZD1222 COVID-19 vaccine. Clones were sequenced by immunoSEQ multiplex PCR, and TCRdb holds only the in-frame ones, with some missing. The table includes 75,000 or so clones, 80% to 95% detected once. Source: peripheral blood, taken 28 days after the second AZD1222 dose. All receptors derive from an adult who received the AZD1222 COVID-19 vaccine.

The rearrangement uses TRBV6-5 and TRBJ2-7; 11 bases match TRBD1. Trimming cost V 4 bases and J 3 bases; bases outside gene matches: 2. This CDR3 contains 14 residues. Germline V gene data show CDR1 as MNHEY and CDR2 as SVGAGI. CDR3 region: CASSWDRGDYEQYF. CDR3 DNA: TGTGCCAGCAGTTGGGACAGGGGGGACTACGAGCAGTACTTC.

The chain carries TRBV2 and TRBJ1-5; a weak D match, TRBD1 (5 bases). Germline assignment: CDR1 SNHLY and CDR2 FYNNEI. Deletions cut 3 bases from V and 11 bases from J, with 8 bases between. The CDR3 covers 11 residues. In DNA, the CDR3 is TGTGCCAGCAGTGAGGGGGTGGCCCAGCATTTT. Amino acid sequence: CASSEGVAQHF.

The chain uses TRBV11-2 and TRBJ1-2; TRBD1 matches at 8 bases. Trimming at V came to 4 bases and at J to 7 bases, leaving 5 bases not matched to a gene. From germline, CDR1 is SGHAT and CDR2 FQNNGV. This CDR3 comprises 13 residues. CDR3 coding DNA: TGTGCCAGCAGCTCCCGGGACAGGCGTGGCTACACCTTC. This sequence encodes CASSSRDRRGYTF. The full variable domain, completed using reference TRBV11-2 and TRBJ1-2, is EAGVAQSPRYKIIEKRQSVAFWCNPISGHATLYWYQQILGQGPKLLIQFQNNGVVDDSQLPKDRFSAERLKGVDSTLKIQPAKLEDSAVYLCASSSRDRRGYTFGSGTRLTVV.

The rearrangement joins TRBV7-2 to TRBJ2-3; D is tentatively TRBD1 or TRBD2 (5 bases each). V lost 7 bases to trimming and J lost 8 bases, with 19 bases between them. The CDR3 has 14 amino acids. Per the germline V gene, CDR1 is SGHTA and CDR2 is FQGNSA. The CDR3 protein is CASTEGAARGTQYF. In DNA, the CDR3 is TGTGCCAGCACCGAGGGCGCGGCAAGGGGTACGCAGTATTTT.

V is TRBV7-2 and J is TRBJ2-7; the match to TRBD1 covers 12 bases. Germline values: CDR1 SGHTA, CDR2 FQGNSA. The CDR3 length is 16 residues. After removal of 0 bases from V and 4 bases from J, the junction contained 4 bases not matched to a gene. DNA for the CDR3: TGTGCCAGCAGCTTAGCATTGGGACAGGGGGCATACGAGCAGTACTTC. The encoded protein is CASSLALGQGAYEQYF.

This chain links TRBV5-4 with TRBJ2-3; D perhaps matches TRBD1 (5 bases). The CDR3 totals 17 residues. Trimming cost V 4 bases and J 2 bases, with 20 bases left between them. From germline, CDR1 is SGHNT and CDR2 YYREEE (reference sequence). The CDR3 is CASSLAPSAGATDTQYF. The CDR3 region has the DNA TGTGCCAGCAGCCTGGCCCCGAGCGCTGGGGCCACAGATACGCAGTATTTT.

The rearrangement joins TRBV5-4 to TRBJ2-1; 9 bases match TRBD1. The CDR3 extends over 15 amino acids. V lost 4 bases, J lost 6 bases, and 8 bases stayed unmatched. Looked up from germline, CDR1 is SGHNT and CDR2 is YYREEE (reference sequence). The CDR3 bases are TGTGCCAGCAGCGGGGAACAGGGGGCGGGCAATGAGCAGTTCTTC. Translation: CASSGEQGAGNEQFF.

The V and J genes are TRBV27 and TRBJ1-5, with D possibly TRBD1 on 5 matching bases. V lost 2 bases and J lost 0, with 11 bases in between. The germline V gene has CDR1 MNHEY and CDR2 SMNVEV (reference sequence). The CDR3 length is 16 residues. CDR3 DNA sequence: TGTGCCAGCAGTTTAACCAGACAGCATAGCAATCAGCCCCAGCATTTT. This encodes CASSLTRQHSNQPQHF.

The CDR3 region is CASSLASGSNQPQHF. The CDR3 DNA sequence: TGCGCCAGCAGCTTGGCATCCGGGAGCAATCAGCCCCAGCATTTT. V usage is TRBV5-1 and J usage is TRBJ1-5, with D uncertain. CDR3 size: 15 residues. Looked up from germline, CDR1 is SGHRS and CDR2 is YFSETQ. The V end was cut by 0 bases, the J end by 1 base, with 8 bases between.